This TCR beta chain was found in a study of spatial heterogeneity in lung cancer. Time point in this sample: sample taken at primary tumor resection. TCRs were sequenced from unsorted whole RNA of tumor, nontumor lung or PBMC. This clonotype was seen many times. Trimming cost V 5 bases and J 7 bases; bases outside gene matches: 8. The CDR3 contains 14 residues. CDR1 MNHEY and CDR2 SVGAGI come from the germline V gene. TCRdb passed the 5' RACE reads through MiXCR, listing each CDR3 protein once. The data show 8,500 to 13,000 distinct CDR3 sequences, around 9.4% seen once. The V and J genes are TRBV6-5 and TRBJ2-5; the match to TRBD1 covers 9 bases. The source was PBMCs, collected at surgery. The TCR was taken from a male donor with early-stage non-small cell lung cancer. Here the CDR3 DNA reads TGTGCCAGCAGTAACAGGGGGCAGGCAGGGACCCAGTACTTC. Translated: CASSNRGQAGTQYF.